This entry is about one TCR beta chain. The data were taken from a study of blood T cell repertoires in COVID-19. Per the original data handling: Amplification of reference gene primers provided the estimated nucleated cell counts. The table came from immunoSEQ multiplex PCR; TCRdb's copy has only in-frame clones and leaves some out. V and J calls and clone size are given by that table; D and trimming were obtained from the DNA. This table has some 290,000 clones, nearly 90% appearing once. V was cut by 3 bases and J by 1 base, with 12 bases left in between. CDR1 is GTSNPN, CDR2 SVGIG, per germline (reference sequence). CDR3 length: 14 amino acids.

Sequences were obtained from peripheral blood. V and J are TRBV30 and TRBJ1-2; no definite D call. The TCR comes from a woman aged 40 to 49 with COVID-19, enrolled during active disease. The CDR3 sequence is CAWRHIRGNYGYTF. The DNA of the CDR3 is TGTGCCTGGAGGCATATCCGGGGTAACTATGGCTACACCTTC.